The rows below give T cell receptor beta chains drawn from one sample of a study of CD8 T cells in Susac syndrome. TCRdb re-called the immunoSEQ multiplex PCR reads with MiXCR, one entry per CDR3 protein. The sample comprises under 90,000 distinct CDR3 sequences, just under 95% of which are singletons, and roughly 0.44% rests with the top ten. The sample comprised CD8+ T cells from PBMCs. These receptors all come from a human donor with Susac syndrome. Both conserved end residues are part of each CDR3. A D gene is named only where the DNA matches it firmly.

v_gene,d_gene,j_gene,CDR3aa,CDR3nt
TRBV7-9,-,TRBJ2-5,CASSYETQYF,TGTGCCAGCAGCTATGAGACCCAGTACTTC
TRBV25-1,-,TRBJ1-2,CASSRAGGYTF,TGTGCCAGCAGTAGGGCGGGGGGCTACACCTTC
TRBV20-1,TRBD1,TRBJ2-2,CSARDRAGGGTGELFF,TGCAGTGCTAGAGATAGGGCAGGGGGCGGCACCGGGGAGCTGTTTTTT
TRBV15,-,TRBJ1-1,CATSLAGFEAFF,TGTGCCACCAGCTTAGCAGGGTTTGAAGCTTTCTTT
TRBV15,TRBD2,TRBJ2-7,CATSTLGTSGYEQYF,TGTGCCACCAGCACCCTTGGGACTAGCGGGTACGAGCAGTACTTC
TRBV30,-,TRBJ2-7,CAWSTGGWNEQYF,TGTGCCTGGAGTACAGGAGGCTGGAACGAGCAGTACTTC
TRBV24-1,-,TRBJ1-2,CATSDEDYYGYTF,TGTGCCACCAGTGATGAGGACTACTATGGCTACACCTTC
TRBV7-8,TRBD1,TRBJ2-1,CASSVWTGRREQFF,TGTGCCAGCAGCGTATGGACAGGGAGGCGTGAGCAGTTCTTC
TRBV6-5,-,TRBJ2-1,CASSTSHRDEQFF,TGTGCCAGCAGTACATCCCACAGGGATGAGCAGTTCTTC
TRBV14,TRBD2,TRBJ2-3,CASSQGWALASSTDTQYF,TGTGCCAGCAGCCAAGGCTGGGCACTAGCGTCTAGCACAGATACGCAGTATTTT